A single sample gave rise to the 3 T cell receptor beta chains below, sequenced in a study of blood T cells in healthy people across ages. The use of a sample-barcoded 5' primer and a J-beta primer mix characterized a second PCR of about 7 to 12 cycles. TCRdb called the 5' RACE reads again in MiXCR, with one record for every CDR3 protein. This sample carries fewer than 800,000 distinct CDR3 sequences, roughly 32% of them seen once, and the ten largest clones take over 15%. Material: blood. These TCRs come from a woman aged 80 or older in good health.

J is TRBJ1-1 and V is TRBV9, with unresolved D. The CDR3 is made up of 14 amino acids. V dropped 0 bases and J dropped 0 bases, with 6 bases sitting between them. Germline V gene lookup returns CDR1 SGDLS and CDR2 YYNGEE. The CDR3 nucleotides are TGTGCCAGCAGCGTAGTCCAAATGAACACTGAAGCTTTCTTT. Translated, it gives CASSVVQMNTEAFF.

This clonotype was seen a handful of times. The chain is built from TRBV5-5 and TRBJ2-2; D could derive from TRBD1 or TRBD2 (5 bases each). Germline loops: CDR1 SGHKS, CDR2 YYEKEE (reference sequence). V was shortened by 3 bases and J by 1 base, with 7 bases between the two germline ends. This CDR3 is built from 14 residues. CDR3 nucleotides: TGTGCCAGCAGCTGGGACGGGAACACCGGGGAGCTGTTTTTT. Its translation: CASSWDGNTGELFF.

This clonotype was picked up many times. This chain links TRBV3-1 with TRBJ2-7; 7 nucleotides line up with TRBD2. Trimming took 1 base from V and 5 from J; bases not matched to a gene: 2. This CDR3 has 13 residues. Germline-derived CDR1 and CDR2 are LGHDT and YNNKEL (reference sequence). CDR3 DNA sequence: TGTGCCAGCAGCCAAGCACTAGCGAACGAGCAGTACTTC. It specifies CASSQALANEQYF.